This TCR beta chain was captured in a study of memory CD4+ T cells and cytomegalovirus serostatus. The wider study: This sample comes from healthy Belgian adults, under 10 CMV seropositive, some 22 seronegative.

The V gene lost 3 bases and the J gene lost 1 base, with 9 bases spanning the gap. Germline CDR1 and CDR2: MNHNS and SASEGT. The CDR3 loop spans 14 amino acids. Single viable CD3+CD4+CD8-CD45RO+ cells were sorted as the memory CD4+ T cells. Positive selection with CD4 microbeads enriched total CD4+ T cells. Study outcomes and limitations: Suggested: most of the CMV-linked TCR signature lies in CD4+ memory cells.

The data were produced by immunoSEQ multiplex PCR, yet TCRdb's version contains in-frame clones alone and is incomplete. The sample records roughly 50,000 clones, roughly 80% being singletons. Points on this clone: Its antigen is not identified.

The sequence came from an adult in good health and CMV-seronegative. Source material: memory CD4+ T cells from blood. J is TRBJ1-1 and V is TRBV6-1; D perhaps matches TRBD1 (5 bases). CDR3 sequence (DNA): TGTGCCAGCAGTGAGGTCGGGGGGAACACTGAAGCTTTCTTT. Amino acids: CASSEVGGNTEAFF.